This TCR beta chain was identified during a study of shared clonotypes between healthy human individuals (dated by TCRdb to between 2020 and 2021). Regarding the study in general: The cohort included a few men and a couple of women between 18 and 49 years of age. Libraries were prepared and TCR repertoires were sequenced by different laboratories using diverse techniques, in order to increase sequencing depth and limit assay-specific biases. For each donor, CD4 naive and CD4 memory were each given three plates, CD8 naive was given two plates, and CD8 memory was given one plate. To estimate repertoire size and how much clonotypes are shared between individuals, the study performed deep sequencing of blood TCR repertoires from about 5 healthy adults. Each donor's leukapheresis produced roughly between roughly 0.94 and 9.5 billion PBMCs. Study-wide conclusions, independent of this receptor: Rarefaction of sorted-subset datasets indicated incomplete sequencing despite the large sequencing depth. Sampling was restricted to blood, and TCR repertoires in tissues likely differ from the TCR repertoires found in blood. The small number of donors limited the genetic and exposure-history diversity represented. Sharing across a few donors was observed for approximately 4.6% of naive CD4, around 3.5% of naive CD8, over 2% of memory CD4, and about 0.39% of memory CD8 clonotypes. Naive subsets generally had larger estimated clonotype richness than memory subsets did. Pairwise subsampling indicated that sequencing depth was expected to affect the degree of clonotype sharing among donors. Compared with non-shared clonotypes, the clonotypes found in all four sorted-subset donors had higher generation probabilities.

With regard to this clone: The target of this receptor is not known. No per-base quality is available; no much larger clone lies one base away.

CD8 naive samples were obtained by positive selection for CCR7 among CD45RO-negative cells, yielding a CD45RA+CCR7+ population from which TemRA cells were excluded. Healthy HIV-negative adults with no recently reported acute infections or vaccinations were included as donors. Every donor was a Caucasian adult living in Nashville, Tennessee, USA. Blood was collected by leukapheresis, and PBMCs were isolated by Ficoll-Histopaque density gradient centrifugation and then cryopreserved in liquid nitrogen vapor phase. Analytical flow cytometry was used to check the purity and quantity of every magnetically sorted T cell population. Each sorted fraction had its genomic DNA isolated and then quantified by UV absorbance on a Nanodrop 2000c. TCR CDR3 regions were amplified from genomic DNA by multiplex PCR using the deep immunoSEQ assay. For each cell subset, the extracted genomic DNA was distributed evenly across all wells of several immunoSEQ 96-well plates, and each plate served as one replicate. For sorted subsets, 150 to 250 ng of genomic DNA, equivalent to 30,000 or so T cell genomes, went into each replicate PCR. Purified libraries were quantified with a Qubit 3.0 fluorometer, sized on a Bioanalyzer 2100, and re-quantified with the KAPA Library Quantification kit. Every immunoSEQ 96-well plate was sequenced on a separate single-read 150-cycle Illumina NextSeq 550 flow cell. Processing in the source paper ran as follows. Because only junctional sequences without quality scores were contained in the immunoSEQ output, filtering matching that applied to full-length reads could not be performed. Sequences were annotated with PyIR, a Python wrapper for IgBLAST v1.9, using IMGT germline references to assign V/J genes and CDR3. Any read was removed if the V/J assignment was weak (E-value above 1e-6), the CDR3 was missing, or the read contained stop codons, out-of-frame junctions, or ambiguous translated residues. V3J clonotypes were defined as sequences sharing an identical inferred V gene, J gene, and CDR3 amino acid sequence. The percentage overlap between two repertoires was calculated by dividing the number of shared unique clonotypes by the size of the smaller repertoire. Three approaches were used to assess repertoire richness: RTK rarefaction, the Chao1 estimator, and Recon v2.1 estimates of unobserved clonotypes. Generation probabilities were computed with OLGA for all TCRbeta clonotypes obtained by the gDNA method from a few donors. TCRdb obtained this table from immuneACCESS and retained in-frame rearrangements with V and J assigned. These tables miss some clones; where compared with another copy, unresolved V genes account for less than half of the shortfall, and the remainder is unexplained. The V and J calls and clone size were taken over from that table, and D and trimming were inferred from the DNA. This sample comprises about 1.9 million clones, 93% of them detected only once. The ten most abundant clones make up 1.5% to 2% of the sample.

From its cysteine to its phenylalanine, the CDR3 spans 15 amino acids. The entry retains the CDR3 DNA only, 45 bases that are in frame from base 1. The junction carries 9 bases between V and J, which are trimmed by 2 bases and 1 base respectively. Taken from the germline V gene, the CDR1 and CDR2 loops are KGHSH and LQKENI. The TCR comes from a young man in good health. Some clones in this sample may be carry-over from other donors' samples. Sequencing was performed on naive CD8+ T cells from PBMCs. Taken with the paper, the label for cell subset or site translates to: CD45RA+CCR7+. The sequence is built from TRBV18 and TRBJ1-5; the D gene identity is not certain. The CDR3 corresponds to CASSPGEGSNQPQHF. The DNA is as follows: TGTGCCAGCTCACCAGGCGAGGGAAGCAATCAGCCCCAGCATTTT.